This T cell receptor (beta chain) comes out of a study of control samples from healthy donors and cancer patients. The V and J ends lost 4 bases and 5 bases, in that order; junction bases with no gene match: 9. Germline loops: CDR1 LGHDT, CDR2 YNNKEL (reference sequence). The CDR3 runs 16 residues. Only in-frame clones appear in the TCRdb table, and some are missing; sequencing was by immunoSEQ multiplex PCR. This sample has 130,000 or so clones, with 92% found just once. V and J are TRBV3-1 (or the pseudogene TRBV3-2) and TRBJ1-2; TRBD1 agrees at 11 bases. The receptor comes from a man between 18 and 35 years old in good health. The sample comprised blood. Here the CDR3 reads CASSPRTGGNEYGYTF. The DNA for the CDR3 is TGTGCCAGCAGCCCCCGGACAGGGGGCAACGAGTATGGCTACACCTTC.